These 11 T cell receptor beta chains were all obtained from the same sample, sequenced in a study of shared clonotypes between healthy human individuals. Produced via immunoSEQ multiplex PCR; TCRdb's table is partial and in-frame only. The sample contains just over 2,000,000 clones, around 95% of which appear only once. Sequencing was carried out using naive CD4+ T cells sorted from blood. Described subset: CD45RA+ positively selected. The receptors were sampled from a man aged 18 to 29 in good health.

The rearrangement joins TRBV6-1 to TRBJ2-7; 11 nucleotides match TRBD2. This CDR3 spans 16 amino acids. Germline V gene lookup returns CDR1 MNHNS and CDR2 SASEGT. After removal of 2 bases from V and 5 bases from J, the junction contained 8 bases not matched to a gene. CDR3 region: CASSEMGSGGAHEQYF. For the CDR3, the DNA is TGTGCCAGCAGTGAAATGGGTAGCGGGGGGGCTCACGAGCAGTACTTC.

This clone was observed a single time. This sequence joins TRBV10-3 and TRBJ2-1, with 7 bases lining up with TRBD2. CDR3 length equals 13 residues. CDR1 and CDR2 (germline): ENHRY, SYGVKD. V lost 7 bases, J lost 5 bases, and 5 bases stayed unmatched. For the CDR3, the DNA is TGTGCCATCATGGGGAGGGCCGACAATGAGCAGTTCTTC. It codes for CAIMGRADNEQFF.

V usage is TRBV4-1 and J usage is TRBJ2-1; TRBD1 agrees at 8 bases. CDR1 and CDR2 (germline): MGHRA, YSYEKL. The CDR3 consists of 16 residues. V trimming: 1 base; J trimming: 7 bases; junction bases outside the gene matches: 9. The CDR3 here is CASSQVFGTGENEQFF. CDR3 DNA: TGCGCCAGCAGCCAAGTGTTCGGGACAGGTGAGAATGAGCAGTTCTTC.

This clone was recorded once. This chain links TRBV7-6 with TRBJ1-6, with 9 bases matching TRBD1. Trimming at V came to 4 bases and at J to 6 bases, leaving 4 bases not matched to a gene. The CDR3 is 15 amino acids. The germline V gene encodes CDR1 SGHVS and CDR2 FNYEAQ. CDR3 region: CASSSGDRANSPLHF. CDR3 sequence (DNA): TGTGCCAGCAGCTCCGGGGACAGGGCTAATTCACCCCTCCACTTT.

The chain couples TRBV4-1 to TRBJ2-5; 11 bases agree with TRBD2. The CDR3 spans 18 residues. Germline V lookup: CDR1 MGHRA, CDR2 YSYEKL. Trimming took 0 bases from V and 0 from J; bases not matched to a gene: 6. CDR3 in amino acids: CASSQDGIAGGYQETQYF. The CDR3 DNA follows: TGCGCCAGCAGCCAAGATGGAATAGCGGGGGGGTACCAAGAGACCCAGTACTTC.

This CDR3 reads CASSANSGQGNGELFF. CDR3 DNA: TGTGCCAGCAGCGCCAACTCGGGACAGGGTAACGGGGAGCTGTTTTTT. The chain has TRBV9 and TRBJ2-2; TRBD1 aligns across 9 bases. This CDR3 contains 16 residues. From germline, CDR1 is SGDLS and CDR2 YYNGEE. V gave up 3 bases and J gave up 7 bases; unmatched junction bases: 10. The full variable domain, its missing parts supplied by reference TRBV9 and TRBJ2-2, is DSGVTQTPKHLITATGQRVTLRCSPRSGDLSVYWYQQSLDQGLQFLIQYYNGEERAKGNILERFSAQQFPDLHSELNLSSLELGDSALYFCASSANSGQGNGELFFGEGSRLTVL.

The chain combines TRBV5-1 with TRBJ1-6, with 7 bases that match TRBD1. Germline V CDR1 and CDR2: SGHRS, YFSETQ. This CDR3 region has 15 residues. Trimming removed 1 base from V and 6 bases from J; junction bases left unmatched: 4. The CDR3 reads CASSLITGVNSPLHF. CDR3 sequence (DNA): TGCGCCAGCAGCTTGATTACAGGGGTTAATTCACCCCTCCACTTT.

The V and J genes are TRBV10-2 and TRBJ2-5, with D unresolved. Per germline, CDR1 WSHSY and CDR2 SAAADI. The V and J ends lost 7 bases and 2 bases respectively, with 8 bases between them. The length of the CDR3 is 12 residues. CDR3 nucleotide sequence: TGCGCCAGCACGGGTCCGCAAGAGACCCAGTACTTC. It is translated as CASTGPQETQYF.

V usage is TRBV7-3 and J usage is TRBJ1-3; TRBD1 is a possible D gene (6 bases). The V gene's germline CDR1 is SGHTA and CDR2 FQGTGA. The CDR3 covers 16 residues. V lost 5 bases, J lost 2 bases, and 16 bases lay in between. As DNA, the CDR3 is TGTGCCAGCAGCCCCCTAGGTCCAGGGGCTGGAAACACCATATATTTT. Protein: CASSPLGPGAGNTIYF.

The chain uses TRBV10-3 and TRBJ2-7, with D unclear. V shed 1 base and J shed 3 bases, with 7 bases lying between them. The germline gives CDR1 ENHRY, CDR2 SYGVKD. There are 13 residues in the CDR3. The CDR3 is CAISELGHYEQYF. DNA for the CDR3: TGTGCCATCAGTGAGTTAGGTCACTACGAGCAGTACTTC.

The CDR3 loop reads CASSSQGAGGPYF. CDR3 DNA sequence: TGTGCCAGCAGTTCCCAGGGAGCGGGGGGGCCGTATTTT. J is TRBJ2-3 and V is TRBV13, with 10 bases fitting TRBD2. The trim removed 6 bases at V and 14 bases at J, leaving 11 bases unmatched. This CDR3 region has 13 residues. Germline V gene sequence: CDR1 PRHDT, CDR2 FYEKMQ (reference sequence). Based on the CDR3 plus reference TRBV13 and TRBJ2-3, the full variable domain is AAGVIQSPRHLIKEKRETATLKCYPIPRHDTVYWYQQGPGQDPQFLISFYEKMQSDKGSIPDRFSAQQFSDYHSELNMSSLELGDSALYFCASSSQGAGGPYFGPGTRLTVL.